This T cell receptor beta chain was documented in a study of blood T cell repertoires in COVID-19. Across the study: Acute and convalescent COVID-19 specimens originated in the United States, Italy and Spain. In each case, the material was cDNA or gDNA derived from T cells, B-cell-depleted T cells, or PBMCs.

Using immunoSEQ multiplex PCR, the repertoire was profiled, and TCRdb retains in-frame clones only, with some absent. The data contain about 120,000 clones, more than 80% of them singletons. Seattle researchers signed up patients amid active infection and tracked them longitudinally. CDR3 size: 15 residues. Sequenced: peripheral blood. This sequence originates from a woman in her sixties with COVID-19, enrolled during active disease. This chain links TRBV21-1 with TRBJ1-3; the D call TRBD1 from the table was never checked on the DNA. TRBV21-1 is an annotated pseudogene. The CDR3 spells CASSNPGADADTIYF. The CDR3 DNA follows: TGTGCCAGCAGCAACCCAGGGGCTGATGCGGACACCATATATTTT.